The next 16 T cell receptor beta chains were all read from a single sample in a study of CD8+CD57+ T cells in acquired aplastic anemia. Genomic DNA, serving as template, underwent TCR beta VDJ and CDR3 profiling. TCRdb analysed the reads with MiXCR anew, one entry per CDR3 protein. This table has 200,000 to 300,000 distinct CDR3 sequences, less than 85% appearing once. Sequenced patients had shown CD8+CD57+ cell expansion by flow cytometry. The material sequenced was sorted CD4+, CD8+, or CD8+CD57+ T cells (not recorded which) from PBMCs. The receptors shown here come from a human donor with aplastic anemia.

This chain uses TRBV9 with TRBJ2-5, with a tentative D call TRBD1 (6 bases). The CDR3 is 16 residues long. Trimming stripped 4 bases from V and 9 bases from J, with 25 bases between. Germline values: CDR1 SGDLS, CDR2 YYNGEE. CDR3 loop: CASSKGPGEIQVAQYF. For the CDR3, the DNA is TGTGCCAGCAGCAAAGGACCAGGGGAAATCCAAGTGGCCCAGTACTTC.

This clonotype was seen only a few times. The chain combines TRBV7-9 with TRBJ2-3, with D possibly matching TRBD2 (6 bases). V lost 9 bases, J lost 10 bases, and 26 bases lay in between. Germline V CDR1 and CDR2: SEHNR, FQNEAQ (reference sequence). This CDR3 region has 15 residues. The CDR3 DNA reads as TGTGCCAGTAGTATAGGTAGCGGAGCCTACAATGCGCAGTATTTT. Translating gives CASSIGSGAYNAQYF.

This chain joins TRBV7-6 and TRBJ1-1; D is perhaps TRBD1 (5 bases). Germline CDR1 reads SGHVS; CDR2 reads FNYEAQ. Trimming left V 5 bases short and J 14 bases short, with 27 bases between. The CDR3 extends over 15 amino acids. The CDR3 protein is CASSPGTRGLTETFF. DNA of the CDR3: TGTGCCAGCAGCCCCGGGACTAGGGGACTCACGGAAACGTTCTTT.

V usage is TRBV7-9 and J usage is TRBJ2-3, with D perhaps TRBD2 (5 bases). This CDR3 comprises 15 residues. The V end was cut by 3 bases, the J end by 13 bases, with 23 bases between. The V gene's germline CDR1 is SEHNR and CDR2 FQNEAQ (reference sequence). This CDR3 is CASSFERSGAGAEYF. The CDR3, as DNA: TGTGCCAGCAGCTTTGAAAGAAGCGGTGCGGGCGCTGAGTATTTT.

The chain links TRBV20-1 to TRBJ1-1; D is possibly TRBD1 (5 bases). In germline, CDR1 is DFQATT, CDR2 SNEGSKA (reference sequence). This CDR3 contains 15 residues. V gave up 3 bases and J gave up 1 base, with 15 bases separating them. The CDR3 protein is CSASSSGRENTEAFF. Here the CDR3 DNA reads TGCAGTGCTAGTAGTTCGGGACGCGAGAACACTGAAGCTTTCTTT.

The chain carries TRBV7-9 and TRBJ1-2; TRBD1 might be the D (5 bases). With 2 bases removed from V and 14 bases from J, the gap between germline ends came to 15 bases. Germline CDR1 reads SEHNR; CDR2 reads FQNEAQ (reference sequence). The CDR3 has 12 residues. The CDR3 DNA sequence: TGTGCCAGCAGCTTAAGTGGGGGAACATGGACCTTC. It translates to CASSLSGGTWTF.

The gene calls are TRBV24-1 and TRBJ2-5, with TRBD1 as a possible D gene (5 bases). V dropped 5 bases and J dropped 5 bases, with 11 bases sitting between them. Germline CDR1 KGHDR, CDR2 SFDVKD. This CDR3 is built from 13 residues. CDR3 sequence (DNA): TGTGCCACCAGTGTTCAGGGTGCGGAGACCCAGTACTTC. Its protein product is CATSVQGAETQYF.

The V gene is TRBV11-3, the J gene TRBJ2-2; D is unresolved. Germline V lookup: CDR1 SGHNT, CDR2 YENEEA. V lost 5 bases, J lost 7 bases, and 17 bases lay in between. CDR3 length: 15 amino acids. The CDR3 reads CASSPDLNNFGELFF. The CDR3 DNA reads TGTGCCAGCAGCCCAGATCTGAACAATTTCGGGGAGCTGTTTTTT.

The V call is TRBV7-8, the J call TRBJ2-1; D perhaps matches TRBD2 (6 bases). V was cut by 3 bases and J by 12 bases, with 24 bases left in between. CDR3 size: 16 residues. The V gene's germline CDR1 is SGHVS and CDR2 FQNEAQ. CDR3 in amino acids: CASSFHPDGGADSQFF. DNA of the CDR3: TGTGCCAGCAGCTTTCATCCAGACGGGGGAGCCGATTCGCAGTTCTTC.

The genes are TRBV7-2 and TRBJ2-5; 7 bases fit TRBD2. CDR3 size: 14 residues. Germline-derived CDR1 and CDR2 are SGHTA and FQGNSA. The junction had 12 bases not matched to a gene; V was cut back by 5 bases and J by 9 bases. CDR3 nucleotides: TGTGCCAGCAGCATGGGAGGGGACGCCGACTCCCAGTACTTC. Amino acid sequence: CASSMGGDADSQYF.

The V and J genes are TRBV7-6 and TRBJ2-6; D is possibly TRBD2 (6 bases). Between the trimmed V and J ends, which lost 7 bases and 15 bases, there was a span of 28 bases. The CDR3 contains 16 residues. Germline CDR1 is SGHVS and CDR2 is FNYEAQ. CDR3 DNA sequence: TGTGCCAGCACCCTAGCGAGTGTCCCCTCTGGGGCCAACCTGACTTTC. Translating gives CASTLASVPSGANLTF.

This clonotype was counted only a few times. This likely comes from a read error, as the CDR3 has no conserved phenylalanine or tryptophan at its end. Because the CDR3's place on the DNA is in doubt, the DNA is left out and the CDR3 is given as listed by TCRdb. The chain employs TRBV2 and TRBJ2-3; the D call in the table, TRBD1, was not verified against the DNA. The CDR3 contains 13 residues when both ends are counted. CDR1 and CDR2 from the germline V gene are SNHLY and FYNNEI. This chain's CDR3 is CASGDGGTDTEYL.

This chain uses TRBV7-9 with TRBJ2-1; 9 bases match TRBD1. This CDR3 contains 16 residues. Germline CDR1 SEHNR, CDR2 FQNEAQ (reference sequence). V gave up 4 bases and J gave up 12 bases; unmatched junction bases: 16. The CDR3 sequence is CASSSRTGDRTDTQFF. The CDR3 nucleotides are TGTGCCAGCAGCTCCCGGACAGGGGATCGCACAGATACGCAGTTCTTC.

The chain is built from TRBV29-1 and TRBJ2-7; 7 bases fit TRBD2. CDR1 and CDR2 (germline): SQVTM, ANQGSEA. CDR3 length: 13 residues. J gave up 2 bases and V 5 bases, and 6 bases lay outside the gene matches. DNA for the CDR3: TGCAGCGTTTTGGAAGGGAGGGCCTACGAGCAGTACTTC. Its translation: CSVLEGRAYEQYF.

This clonotype was counted at least ten times. V is TRBV27 and J is TRBJ2-7, with 7 bases matching TRBD1. CDR1 and CDR2 (germline): MNHEY, SMNVEV (reference sequence). V dropped 2 bases and J dropped 1; count of bases not matched to a gene: 2. The CDR3 totals 14 residues. The CDR3 nucleotides are TGTGCCAGCAGTTTAGTGACAGGGTCCTACGAGCAGTACTTC. This sequence encodes CASSLVTGSYEQYF.

V and J are TRBV5-8 and TRBJ1-2; TRBD1 agrees at 10 bases. Looked up from germline, CDR1 is SGHTS and CDR2 is YDEGEE. J lost 6 bases, V lost 1 base, and 6 bases had no gene match. The CDR3 is made up of 15 amino acids. The CDR3 bases are TGTGCCAGCAGCTTGTCGAGCGGACAGGGGGATGGCTACACCTTC. This translates into CASSLSSGQGDGYTF.